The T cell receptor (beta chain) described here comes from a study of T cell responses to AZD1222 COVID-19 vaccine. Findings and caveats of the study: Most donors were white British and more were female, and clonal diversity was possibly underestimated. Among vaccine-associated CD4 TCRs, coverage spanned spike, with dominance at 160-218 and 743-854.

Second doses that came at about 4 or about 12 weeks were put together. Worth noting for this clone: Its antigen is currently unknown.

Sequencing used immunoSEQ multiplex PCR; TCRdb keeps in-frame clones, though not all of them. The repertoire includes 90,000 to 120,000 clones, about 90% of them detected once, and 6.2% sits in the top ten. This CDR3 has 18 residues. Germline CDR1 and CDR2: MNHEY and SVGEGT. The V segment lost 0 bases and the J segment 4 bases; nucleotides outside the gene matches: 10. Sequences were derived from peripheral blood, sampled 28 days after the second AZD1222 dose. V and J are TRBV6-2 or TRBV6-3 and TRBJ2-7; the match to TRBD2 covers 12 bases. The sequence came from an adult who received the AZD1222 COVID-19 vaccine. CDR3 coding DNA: TGTGCCAGCAGTTACTCTCTCGGACTAGCGGGACGGATTTACGAGCAGTACTTC. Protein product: CASSYSLGLAGRIYEQYF.